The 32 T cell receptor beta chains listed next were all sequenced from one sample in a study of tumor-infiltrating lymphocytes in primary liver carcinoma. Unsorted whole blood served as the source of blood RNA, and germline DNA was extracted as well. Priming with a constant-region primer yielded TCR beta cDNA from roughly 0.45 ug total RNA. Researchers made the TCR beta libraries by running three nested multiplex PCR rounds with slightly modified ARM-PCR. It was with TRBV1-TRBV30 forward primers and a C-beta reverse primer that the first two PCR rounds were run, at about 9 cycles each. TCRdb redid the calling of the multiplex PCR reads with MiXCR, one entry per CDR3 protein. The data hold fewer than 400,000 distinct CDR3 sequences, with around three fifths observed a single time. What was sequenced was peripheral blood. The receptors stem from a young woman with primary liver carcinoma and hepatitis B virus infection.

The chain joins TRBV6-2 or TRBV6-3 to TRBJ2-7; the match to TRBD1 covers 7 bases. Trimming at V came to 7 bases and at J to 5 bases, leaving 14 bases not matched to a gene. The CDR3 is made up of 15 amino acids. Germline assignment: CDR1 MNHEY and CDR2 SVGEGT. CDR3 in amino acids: CASKGAGTGAHEQYF. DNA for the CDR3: TGTGCCAGCAAGGGGGCAGGCACAGGGGCCCACGAGCAGTACTTC.

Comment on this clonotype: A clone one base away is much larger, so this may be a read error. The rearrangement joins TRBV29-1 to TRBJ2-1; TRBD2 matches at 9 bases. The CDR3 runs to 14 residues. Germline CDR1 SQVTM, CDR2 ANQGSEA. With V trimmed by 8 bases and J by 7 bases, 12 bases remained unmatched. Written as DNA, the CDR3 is TGCAGCTCCGATGGCGGGAGGGCCGCGAATGAGCAGTTCTTC. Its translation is CSSDGGRAANEQFF.

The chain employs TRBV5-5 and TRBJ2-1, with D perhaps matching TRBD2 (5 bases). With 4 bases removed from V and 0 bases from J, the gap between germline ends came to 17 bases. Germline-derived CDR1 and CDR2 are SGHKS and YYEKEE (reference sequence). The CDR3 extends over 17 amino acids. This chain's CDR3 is CASSKGDRESSYNEQFF. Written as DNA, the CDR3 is TGTGCCAGCAGCAAGGGCGATAGGGAGTCCTCCTACAATGAGCAGTTCTTC. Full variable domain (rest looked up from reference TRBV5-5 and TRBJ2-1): DAGVTQSPTHLIKTRGQQVTLRCSPISGHKSVSWYQQVLGQGPQFIFQYYEKEERGRGNFPDRFSARQFPNYSSELNVNALLLGDSALYLCASSKGDRESSYNEQFFGPGTRLTVL.

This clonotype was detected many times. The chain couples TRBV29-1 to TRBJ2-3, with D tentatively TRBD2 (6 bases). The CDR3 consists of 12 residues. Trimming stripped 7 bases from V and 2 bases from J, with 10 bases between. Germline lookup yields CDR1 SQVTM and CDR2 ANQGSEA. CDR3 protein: CSAAGNTDTQYF. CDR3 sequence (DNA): TGCAGCGCCGCGGGAAACACAGATACGCAGTATTTT.

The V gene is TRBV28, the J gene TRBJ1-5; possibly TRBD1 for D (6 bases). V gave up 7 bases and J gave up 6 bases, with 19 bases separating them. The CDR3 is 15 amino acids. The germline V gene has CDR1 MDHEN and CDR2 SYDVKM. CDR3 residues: CASNGGGKSGQPQHF. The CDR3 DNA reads TGTGCCAGCAATGGGGGCGGCAAGAGTGGTCAGCCCCAGCATTTT.

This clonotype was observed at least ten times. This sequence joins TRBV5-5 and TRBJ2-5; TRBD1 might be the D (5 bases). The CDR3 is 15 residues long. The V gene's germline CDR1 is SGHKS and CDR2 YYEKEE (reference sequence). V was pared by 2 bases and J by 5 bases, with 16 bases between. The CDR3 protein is CASSFQGSKGETQYF. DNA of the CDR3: TGTGCCAGCAGCTTCCAAGGGTCCAAGGGGGAGACCCAGTACTTC.

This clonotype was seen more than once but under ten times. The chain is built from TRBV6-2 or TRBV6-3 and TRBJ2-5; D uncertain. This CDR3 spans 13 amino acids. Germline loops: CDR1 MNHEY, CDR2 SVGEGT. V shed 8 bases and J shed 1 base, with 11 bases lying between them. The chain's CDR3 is CASAAYGQETQYF. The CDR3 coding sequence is TGTGCCAGCGCTGCCTACGGCCAAGAGACCCAGTACTTC.

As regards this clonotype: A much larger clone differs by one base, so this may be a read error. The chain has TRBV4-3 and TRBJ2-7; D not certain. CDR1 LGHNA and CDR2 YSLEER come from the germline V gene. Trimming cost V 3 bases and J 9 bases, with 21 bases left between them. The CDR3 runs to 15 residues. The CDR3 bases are TGCGCCAGCAGCCAGGGAACCCAGACTTTCGTCGTGCAGTACTTC. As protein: CASSQGTQTFVVQYF.

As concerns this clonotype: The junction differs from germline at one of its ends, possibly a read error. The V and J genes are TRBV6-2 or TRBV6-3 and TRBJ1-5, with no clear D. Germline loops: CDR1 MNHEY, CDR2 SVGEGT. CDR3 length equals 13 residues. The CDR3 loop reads CGSSYNGDQPQHF. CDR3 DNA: TGTGGCAGCAGTTACAACGGGGATCAGCCCCAGCATTTT.

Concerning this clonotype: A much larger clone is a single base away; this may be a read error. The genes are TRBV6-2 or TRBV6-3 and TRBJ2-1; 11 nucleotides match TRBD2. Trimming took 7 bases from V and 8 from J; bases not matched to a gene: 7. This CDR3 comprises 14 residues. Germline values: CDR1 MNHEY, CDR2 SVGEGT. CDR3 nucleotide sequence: TGTGCCAGCACTAGACTAGCGGGAAGGGATGAGCAGTTCTTC. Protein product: CASTRLAGRDEQFF.

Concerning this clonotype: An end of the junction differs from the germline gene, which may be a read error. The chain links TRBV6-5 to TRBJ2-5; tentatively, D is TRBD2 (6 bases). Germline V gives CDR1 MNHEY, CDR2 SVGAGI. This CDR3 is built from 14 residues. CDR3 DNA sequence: TGTGCCAGCAATATGGGACTGAATCAAGAGACCCAGTATTTC. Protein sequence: CASNMGLNQETQYF.

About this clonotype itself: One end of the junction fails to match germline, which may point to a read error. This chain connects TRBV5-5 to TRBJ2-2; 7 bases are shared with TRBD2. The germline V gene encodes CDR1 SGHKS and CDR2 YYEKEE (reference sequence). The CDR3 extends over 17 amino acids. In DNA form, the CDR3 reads TGTGACAGCAGTCCGGTAGCGGGTCAGTTTCGGGCCGGGGAGCTGTTCTTT. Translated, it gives CDSSPVAGQFRAGELFF. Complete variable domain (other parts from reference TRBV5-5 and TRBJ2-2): DAGVTQSPTHLIKTRGQQVTLRCSPISGHKSVSWYQQVLGQGPQFIFQYYEKEERGRGNFPDRFSARQFPNYSSELNVNALLLGDSALYLCDSSPVAGQFRAGELFFGEGSRLTVL.

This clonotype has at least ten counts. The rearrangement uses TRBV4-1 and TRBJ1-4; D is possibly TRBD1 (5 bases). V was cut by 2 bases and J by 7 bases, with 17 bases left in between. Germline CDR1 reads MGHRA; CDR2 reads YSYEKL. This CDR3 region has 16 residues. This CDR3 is CASSQPTGQGGEKLFF. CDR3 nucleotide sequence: TGCGCCAGCAGCCAACCAACGGGGCAGGGAGGTGAAAAACTGTTTTTT.

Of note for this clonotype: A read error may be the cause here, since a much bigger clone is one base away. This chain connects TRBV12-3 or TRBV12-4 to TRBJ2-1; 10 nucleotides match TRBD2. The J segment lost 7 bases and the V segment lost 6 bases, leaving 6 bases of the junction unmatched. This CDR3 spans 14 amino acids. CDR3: CASSPGLATNEQFF. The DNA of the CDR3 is TGTGCCAGCAGCCCGGGACTAGCGACGAATGAGCAGTTCTTC.

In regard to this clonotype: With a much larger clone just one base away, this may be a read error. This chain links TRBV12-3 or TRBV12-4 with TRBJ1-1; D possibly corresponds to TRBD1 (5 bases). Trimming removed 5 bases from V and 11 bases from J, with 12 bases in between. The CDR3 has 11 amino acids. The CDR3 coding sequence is TGTGCCAGCAGTCCAGACAGAAGGGCTTTCTTT. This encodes CASSPDRRAFF.

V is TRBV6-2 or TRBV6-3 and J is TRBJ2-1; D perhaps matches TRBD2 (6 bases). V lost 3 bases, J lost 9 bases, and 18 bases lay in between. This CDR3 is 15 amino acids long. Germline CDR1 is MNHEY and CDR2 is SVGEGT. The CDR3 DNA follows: TGTGCCAGCAGTTATAAGACGGGAGCCCCGGGTGAGCAGTTCTTC. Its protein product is CASSYKTGAPGEQFF.

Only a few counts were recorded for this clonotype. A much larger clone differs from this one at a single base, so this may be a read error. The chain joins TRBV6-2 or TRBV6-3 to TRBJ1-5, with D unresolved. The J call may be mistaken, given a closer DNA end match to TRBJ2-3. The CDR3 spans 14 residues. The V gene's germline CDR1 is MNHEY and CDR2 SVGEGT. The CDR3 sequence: CASTRWGSNQPQYF. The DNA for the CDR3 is TGTGCCAGCACAAGATGGGGAAGCAATCAGCCCCAGTATTTT.

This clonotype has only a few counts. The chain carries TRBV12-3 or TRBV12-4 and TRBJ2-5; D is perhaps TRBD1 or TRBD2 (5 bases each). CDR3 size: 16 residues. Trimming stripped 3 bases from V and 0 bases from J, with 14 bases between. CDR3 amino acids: CASSLASGRNQETQYF. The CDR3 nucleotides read TGTGCCAGCAGTTTGGCCTCGGGGCGCAACCAAGAGACCCAGTACTTC.

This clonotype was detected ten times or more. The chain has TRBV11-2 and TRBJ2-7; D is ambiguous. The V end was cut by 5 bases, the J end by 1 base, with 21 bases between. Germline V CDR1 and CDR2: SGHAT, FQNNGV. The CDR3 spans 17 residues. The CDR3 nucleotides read TGTGCCAGCAGCCCCAAGGTGGGCTGGCCTCCATCCTACGAGCAGTACTTC. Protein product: CASSPKVGWPPSYEQYF.

The CDR3 DNA sequence: TGTGCCAGCAGCCCGAGGTCAGCAGGGATGTCCGAGCAGTACTTC. As protein: CASSPRSAGMSEQYF. The genes are TRBV6-5 and TRBJ2-7; possible D gene TRBD1, 5 bases. V was cut by 6 bases and J by 6 bases, with 21 bases left in between. The CDR3 consists of 15 residues. Germline loops: CDR1 MNHEY, CDR2 SVGAGI.

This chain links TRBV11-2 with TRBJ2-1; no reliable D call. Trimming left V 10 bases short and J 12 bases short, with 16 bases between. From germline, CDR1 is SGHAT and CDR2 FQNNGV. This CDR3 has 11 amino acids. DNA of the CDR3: TGTGCCAATAGCCCAAGAGTTGGGCAGTTCTTC. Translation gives CANSPRVGQFF.

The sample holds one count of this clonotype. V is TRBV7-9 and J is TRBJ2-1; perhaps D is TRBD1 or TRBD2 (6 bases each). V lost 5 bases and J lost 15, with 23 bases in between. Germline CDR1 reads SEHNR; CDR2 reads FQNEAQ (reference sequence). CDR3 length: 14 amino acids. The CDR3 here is CASSPKGETWEAFF. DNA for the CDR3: TGTGCCAGCAGCCCCAAGGGGGAGACTTGGGAGGCGTTCTTC.

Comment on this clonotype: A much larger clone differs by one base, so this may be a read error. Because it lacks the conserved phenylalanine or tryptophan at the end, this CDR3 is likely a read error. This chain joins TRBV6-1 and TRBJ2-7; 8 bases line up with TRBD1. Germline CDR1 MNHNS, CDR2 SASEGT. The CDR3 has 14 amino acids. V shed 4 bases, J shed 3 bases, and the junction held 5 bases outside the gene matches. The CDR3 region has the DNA TGTGCCAGCAGTGTCAGGACAGGGTACTACGAGCAGTACTAC. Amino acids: CASSVRTGYYEQYY.

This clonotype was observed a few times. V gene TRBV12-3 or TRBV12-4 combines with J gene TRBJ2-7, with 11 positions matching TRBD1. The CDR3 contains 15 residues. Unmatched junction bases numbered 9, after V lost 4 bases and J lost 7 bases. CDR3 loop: CASSSLGQGAGEQYF. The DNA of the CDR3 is TGTGCCAGCAGTTCTCTTGGACAGGGGGCGGGGGAGCAGTACTTC.

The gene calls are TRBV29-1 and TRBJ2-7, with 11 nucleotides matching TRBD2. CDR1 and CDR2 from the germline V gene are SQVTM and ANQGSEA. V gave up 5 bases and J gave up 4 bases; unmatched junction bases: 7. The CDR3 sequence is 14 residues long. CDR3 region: CSVRGIAGGYEQYF. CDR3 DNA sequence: TGCAGCGTTCGGGGGATAGCGGGGGGGTACGAGCAGTACTTC.

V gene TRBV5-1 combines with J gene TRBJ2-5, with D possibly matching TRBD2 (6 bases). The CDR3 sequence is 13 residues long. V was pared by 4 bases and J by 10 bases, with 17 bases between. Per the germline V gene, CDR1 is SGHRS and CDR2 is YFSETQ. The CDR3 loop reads CASSPEGISGQYF. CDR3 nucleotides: TGCGCCAGCAGCCCGGAGGGCATCTCGGGCCAGTACTTC. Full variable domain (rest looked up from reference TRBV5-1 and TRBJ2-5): KAGVTQTPRYLIKTRGQQVTLSCSPISGHRSVSWYQQTPGQGLQFLFEYFSETQRNKGNFPGRFSGRQFSNSRSEMNVSTLELGDSALYLCASSPEGISGQYFGPGTRLLVL.

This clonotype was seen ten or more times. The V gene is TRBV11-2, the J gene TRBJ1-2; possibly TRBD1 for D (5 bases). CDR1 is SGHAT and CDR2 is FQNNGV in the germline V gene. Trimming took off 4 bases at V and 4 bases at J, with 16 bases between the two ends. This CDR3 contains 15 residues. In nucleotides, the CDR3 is TGTGCCAGCAGCTCCCAAGGGGACTTATTCTATGGCTACACCTTC. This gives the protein CASSSQGDLFYGYTF.

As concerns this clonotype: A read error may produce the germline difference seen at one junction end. The CDR3 DNA reads as TGTGCCAGCAGTTACTCCGGGACCGGGGACACCAGGGAGCAGTTTTTT. Its protein is CASSYSGTGDTREQFF. This rearrangement joins TRBV6-5 to TRBJ2-2, with TRBD1 as a possible D gene (6 bases). The CDR3 covers 16 residues. In germline, CDR1 is MNHEY, CDR2 SVGAGI.

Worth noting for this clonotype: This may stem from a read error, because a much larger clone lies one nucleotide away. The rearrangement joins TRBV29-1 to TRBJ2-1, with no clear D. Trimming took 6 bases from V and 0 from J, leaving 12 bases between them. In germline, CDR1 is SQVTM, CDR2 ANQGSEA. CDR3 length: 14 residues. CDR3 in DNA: TGCAGCGTATACCTAGTTTACTCCTACAATGAGCAGTTCTTC. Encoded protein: CSVYLVYSYNEQFF.

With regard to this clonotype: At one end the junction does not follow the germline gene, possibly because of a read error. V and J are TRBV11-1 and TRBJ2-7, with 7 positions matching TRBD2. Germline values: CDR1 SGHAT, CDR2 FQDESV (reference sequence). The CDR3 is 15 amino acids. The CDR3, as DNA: TGTGCCTGCAGCGTTTTCTCCTTAGCGGGCTACGAGCAGTACTTC. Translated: CACSVFSLAGYEQYF.

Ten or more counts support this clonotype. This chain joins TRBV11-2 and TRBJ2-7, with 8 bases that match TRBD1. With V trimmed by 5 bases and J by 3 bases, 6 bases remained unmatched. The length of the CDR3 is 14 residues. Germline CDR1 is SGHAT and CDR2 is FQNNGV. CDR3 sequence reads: CASSQRDRFYEQYF. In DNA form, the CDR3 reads TGTGCCAGCAGCCAAAGGGACAGGTTCTACGAGCAGTACTTC.

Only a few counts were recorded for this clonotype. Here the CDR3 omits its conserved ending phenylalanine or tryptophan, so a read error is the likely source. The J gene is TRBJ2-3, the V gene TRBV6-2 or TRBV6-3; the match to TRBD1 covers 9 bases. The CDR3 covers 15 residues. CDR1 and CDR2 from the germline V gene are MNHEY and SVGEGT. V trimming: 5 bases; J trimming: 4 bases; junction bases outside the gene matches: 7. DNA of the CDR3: TGTGCCAGCAGTCCCGTGTACAGGGGGCCAGATACGCAGTATTAT. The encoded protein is CASSPVYRGPDTQYY.